This TCR beta chain appears in the sequencing data of a study of CD8 T cells in ankylosing spondylitis (dated by TCRdb to about 2017). Regarding the research as a whole: The study profiled T cell receptor beta repertoires in healthy donors and ankylosing spondylitis patients to find disease-linked TCR variants. In total, the full study cohort was made up of some 110 healthy donors and roughly 27 ankylosing spondylitis patients. Peripheral blood samples were taken, and synovial fluid was additionally collected from ankylosing spondylitis patients.

V drops 2 bases and J drops 3 bases, leaving 15 bases in between. Measured from the cysteine to the phenylalanine, the CDR3 is 15 residues long. Only the CDR3 DNA is retained, 45 bases long and in frame from the first base. The germline V gene provides CDR1 SGHRS and CDR2 YFSETQ. This clonotype has a count of ten or more. Its specific antigen is unknown. Per-nucleotide qualities are absent, and no much larger clonotype sits a single base away. Sequencing was performed on an Illumina HiSeq 2500. TCR beta libraries were prepared by quantitative 5'-RACE with molecular barcodes. As for how the authors treated the data: A new computational method, built on a probabilistic model of VDJ rearrangement, was used to identify disease-linked TCR variants. Using fastp at Q25 and MiXCR, TCRdb reprocessed the public reads and kept productive beta chains. One record per CDR3 amino acid sequence lists the most common genes and DNA. TCRdb assigned the V and J calls; the authors' analysis was not used. Recorded for this sample are some 220,000 distinct CDR3 sequences; roughly a tenth of them occurred a single time. 2.6% of the sample rests with the top ten.

The study at large found these results: Significant enrichment of the disease-linked clones was reported in matched synovial fluid samples from ankylosing spondylitis patients. A CD8+ phenotype was shown by the disease-linked clones, which were found at relatively low frequencies in peripheral blood. Blood from ankylosing spondylitis patients appeared to be characterized by a TCR beta motif composed of eight highly homologous amino acid variants. Some motif variants were previously reported in synovial fluid and blood of reactive arthritis patients, suggesting common disease-initiation mechanisms.

This sequence was found in a male donor with ankylosing spondylitis or in good health (not recorded which). The sequenced material came from blood, either unsorted or a sorted T cell fraction (not recorded which). The V gene is TRBV5-1 and the J gene is TRBJ2-7; TRBD2 is possibly the D segment (6 matching bases). The nucleotide sequence is TGCGCCAGCAGCTTAGTGGGTAGCGGAAACTACGAGCAGTACTTC. This codes for CASSLVGSGNYEQYF.